Listed below are T cell receptor beta chains from one sample, sequenced in a study of cytomegalovirus exposure and HLA in healthy donors. Here immunoSEQ multiplex PCR was the method, and the copy in TCRdb shows in-frame clones only, minus some. In the table there are fewer than 150,000 clones, around 78% of which are singletons. Material for sequencing was PBMCs. These TCRs come from a woman in her 40s in good health and CMV-seropositive. CDR3s include the opening cysteine and the closing phenylalanine or tryptophan. The D gene is left open where the match is weak. Clone size is given for some rows only: seen once, a few or many times, or a class if the clone is expanded.

D gene	clone size	J gene	V gene	CDR3 protein	CDR3 DNA
TRBD2	NA	TRBJ2-7	TRBV5-1	CASSPSVPGLAESSYEQYF	TGCGCCAGCAGCCCATCTGTCCCGGGACTAGCGGAGAGCTCCTACGAGCAGTACTTC
NA	NA	TRBJ2-7	TRBV30	CAWSVLGSGTYEQYF	TGTGCCTGGAGTGTACTCGGTAGCGGAACCTACGAGCAGTACTTC
NA	NA	TRBJ1-5	TRBV18	CASADGGNQPQHF	TGTGCCAGCGCAGACGGAGGCAATCAGCCCCAGCATTTT
NA	NA	TRBJ1-5	TRBV10-1	CASSAGNNQPQHF	TGCGCCAGCAGTGCGGGGAACAATCAGCCCCAGCATTTT
NA	NA	TRBJ1-5	TRBV9	CASSPHSNQPQHF	TGTGCCAGCAGCCCCCATAGCAATCAGCCCCAGCATTTT
NA	NA	TRBJ1-2	TRBV5-1	CASSLEGRDYGYTF	TGCGCCAGCAGCTTGGAGGGGAGGGACTATGGCTACACCTTC
NA	few	TRBJ1-1	TRBV2	CASIGGGTEAFF	TGTGCCAGCATTGGGGGGGGTACTGAAGCTTTCTTT
TRBD2	NA	TRBJ2-2	TRBV19	CASSATSGSRGGELFF	TGTGCCAGTAGTGCGACTAGCGGGAGCCGAGGCGGGGAGCTGTTTTTT
TRBD1	NA	TRBJ2-7	TRBV29-1	CSVGTGSYEQYF	TGCAGCGTCGGGACAGGTTCCTACGAGCAGTACTTC
NA	few	TRBJ2-7	TRBV6-5	CASSPRGISYEQYF	TGTGCCAGCAGCCCCCGGGGGATCTCCTACGAGCAGTACTTC
TRBD1	once	TRBJ2-1	TRBV7-9	CASLGQGYGNEQFF	TGTGCCAGCTTGGGACAGGGGTATGGGAATGAGCAGTTCTTC
TRBD1	few	TRBJ2-7	TRBV28	CASSRILLSGTGKGYEQYF	TGTGCCAGCAGCCGGATCCTCCTTTCCGGGACAGGGAAAGGGTACGAGCAGTACTTC
NA	NA	TRBJ1-1	TRBV5-1	CASSLAPWDSVGDTEAFF	TGCGCCAGCAGCTTGGCCCCCTGGGACTCCGTAGGGGACACTGAAGCTTTCTTT